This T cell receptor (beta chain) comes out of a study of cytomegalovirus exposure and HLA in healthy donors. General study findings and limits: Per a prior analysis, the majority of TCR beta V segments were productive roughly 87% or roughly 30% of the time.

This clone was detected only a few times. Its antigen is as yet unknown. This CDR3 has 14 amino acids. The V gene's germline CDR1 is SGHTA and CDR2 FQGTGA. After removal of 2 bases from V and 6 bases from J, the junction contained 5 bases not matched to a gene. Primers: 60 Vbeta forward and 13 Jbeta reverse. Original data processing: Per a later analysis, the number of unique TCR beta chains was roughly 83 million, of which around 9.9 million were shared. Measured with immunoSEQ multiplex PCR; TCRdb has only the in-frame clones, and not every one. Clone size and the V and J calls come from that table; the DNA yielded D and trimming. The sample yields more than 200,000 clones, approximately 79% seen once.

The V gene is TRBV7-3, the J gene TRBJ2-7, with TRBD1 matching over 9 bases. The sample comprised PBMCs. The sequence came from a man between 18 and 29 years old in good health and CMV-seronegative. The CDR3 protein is CASSLGGQGSEQYF. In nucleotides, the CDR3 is TGTGCCAGCAGCTTAGGGGGACAGGGAAGCGAGCAGTACTTC.